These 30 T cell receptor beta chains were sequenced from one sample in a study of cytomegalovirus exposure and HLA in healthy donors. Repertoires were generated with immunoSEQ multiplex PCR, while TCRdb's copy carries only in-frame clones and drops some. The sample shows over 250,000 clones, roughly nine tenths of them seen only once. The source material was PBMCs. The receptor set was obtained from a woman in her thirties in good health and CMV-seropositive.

CDR3 bases: TGCAGCGTTGAGGAAGGGCGAGTTCAGTTCTTC. Translating it yields CSVEEGRVQFF. This chain links TRBV29-1 with TRBJ2-1; unclear D gene. Trimming cost V 3 bases and J 13 bases, with 13 bases left between them. From germline, CDR1 is SQVTM and CDR2 ANQGSEA. This CDR3 has 11 residues.

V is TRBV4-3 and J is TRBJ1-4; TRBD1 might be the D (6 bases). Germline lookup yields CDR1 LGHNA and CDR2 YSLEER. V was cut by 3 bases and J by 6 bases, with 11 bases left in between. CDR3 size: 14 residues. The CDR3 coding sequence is TGCGCCAGCAGCCAGGACAGCTCATATGAAAAACTGTTTTTT. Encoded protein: CASSQDSSYEKLFF.

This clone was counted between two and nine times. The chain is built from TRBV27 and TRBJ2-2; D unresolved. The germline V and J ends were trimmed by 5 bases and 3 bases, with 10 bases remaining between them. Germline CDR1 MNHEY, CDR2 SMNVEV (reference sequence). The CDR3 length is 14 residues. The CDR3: CASSHFEHTGELFF. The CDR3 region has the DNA TGTGCCAGCAGTCACTTTGAGCACACCGGGGAGCTGTTTTTT.

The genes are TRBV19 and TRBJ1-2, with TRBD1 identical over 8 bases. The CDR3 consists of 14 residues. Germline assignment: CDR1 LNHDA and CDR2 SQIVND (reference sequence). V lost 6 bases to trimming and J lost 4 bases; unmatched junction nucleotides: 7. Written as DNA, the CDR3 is TGTGCCAGTAGAACGGACAGGGCCGGCTATGGCTACACCTTC. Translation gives CASRTDRAGYGYTF. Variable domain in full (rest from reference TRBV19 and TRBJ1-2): DGGITQSPKYLFRKEGQNVTLSCEQNLNHDAMYWYRQDPGQGLRLIYYSQIVNDFQKGDIAEGYSVSREKKESFPLTVTSAQKNPTAFYLCASRTDRAGYGYTFGSGTRLTVV.

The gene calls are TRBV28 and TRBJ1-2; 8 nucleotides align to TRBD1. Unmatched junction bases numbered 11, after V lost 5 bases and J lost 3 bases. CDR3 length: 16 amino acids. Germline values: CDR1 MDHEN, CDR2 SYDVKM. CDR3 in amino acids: CASSDEGRGPHYGYTF. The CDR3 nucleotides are TGTGCCAGCAGTGATGAGGGCAGGGGGCCGCACTATGGCTACACCTTC.

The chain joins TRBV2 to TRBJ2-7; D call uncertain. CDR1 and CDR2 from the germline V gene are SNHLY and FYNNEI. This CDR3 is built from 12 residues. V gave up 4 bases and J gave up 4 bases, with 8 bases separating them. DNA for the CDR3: TGTGCCAGCAGTGGGGCCGGGTACGAGCAGTACTTC. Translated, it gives CASSGAGYEQYF. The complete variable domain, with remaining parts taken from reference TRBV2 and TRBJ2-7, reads EPEVTQTPSHQVTQMGQEVILRCVPISNHLYFYWYRQILGQKVEFLVSFYNNEISEKSEIFDDQFSVERPDGSNFTLKIRSTKLEDSAMYFCASSGAGYEQYFGPGTRLTVT.

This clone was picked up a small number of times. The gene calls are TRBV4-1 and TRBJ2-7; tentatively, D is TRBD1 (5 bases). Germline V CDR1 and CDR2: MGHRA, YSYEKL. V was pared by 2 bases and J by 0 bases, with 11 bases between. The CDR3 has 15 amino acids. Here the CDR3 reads CASSQRTQSSYEQYF. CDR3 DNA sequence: TGCGCCAGCAGCCAAAGGACACAGAGCTCCTACGAGCAGTACTTC.

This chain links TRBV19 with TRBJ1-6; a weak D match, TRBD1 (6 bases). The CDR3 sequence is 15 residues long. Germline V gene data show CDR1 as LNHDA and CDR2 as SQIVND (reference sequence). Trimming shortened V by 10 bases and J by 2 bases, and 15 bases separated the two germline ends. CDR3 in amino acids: CATKTQGAYNSPLHF. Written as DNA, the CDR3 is TGTGCCACTAAAACACAGGGCGCCTATAATTCACCCCTCCACTTT.

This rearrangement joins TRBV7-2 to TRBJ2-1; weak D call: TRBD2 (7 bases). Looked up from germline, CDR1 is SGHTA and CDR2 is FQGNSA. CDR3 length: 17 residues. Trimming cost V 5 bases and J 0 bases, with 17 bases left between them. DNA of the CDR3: TGTGCCAGCAGCGGCAACGGGGGGCTCGCCTCCTACAATGAGCAGTTCTTC. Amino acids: CASSGNGGLASYNEQFF.

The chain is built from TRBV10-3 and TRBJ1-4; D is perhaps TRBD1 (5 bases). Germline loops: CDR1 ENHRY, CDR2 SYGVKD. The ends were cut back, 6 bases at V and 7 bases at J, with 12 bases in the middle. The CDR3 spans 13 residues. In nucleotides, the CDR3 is TGTGCCATCAGCAGGGCAGCAGGTGAAAAACTGTTTTTT. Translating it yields CAISRAAGEKLFF.

CDR3 bases: TGCGCCAGCAGCCTCTCTAACACTGAAGCTTTCTTT. Translated, it gives CASSLSNTEAFF. This chain joins TRBV5-1 and TRBJ1-1; unclear D gene. The V end was cut by 4 bases, the J end by 2 bases, with 6 bases between. Germline CDR1 and CDR2: SGHRS and YFSETQ. CDR3 size: 12 residues.

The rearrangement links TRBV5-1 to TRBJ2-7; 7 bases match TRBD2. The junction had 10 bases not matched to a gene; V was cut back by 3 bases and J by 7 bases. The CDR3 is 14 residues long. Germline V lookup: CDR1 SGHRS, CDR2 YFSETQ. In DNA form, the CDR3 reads TGCGCCAGCAGCTGGCCGGGACTACCTTTGGAGCAGTACTTC. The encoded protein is CASSWPGLPLEQYF.

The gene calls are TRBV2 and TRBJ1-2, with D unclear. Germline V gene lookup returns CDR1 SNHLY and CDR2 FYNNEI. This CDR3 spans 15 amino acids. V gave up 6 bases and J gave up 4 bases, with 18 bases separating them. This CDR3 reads CASRPRAGLAYGYTF. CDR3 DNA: TGTGCCAGCAGACCCCGGGCAGGCCTTGCCTATGGCTACACCTTC.

This chain's CDR3 is CASSVGTGGANRYEQYF. In DNA, the CDR3 is TGTGCCAGCAGCGTAGGGACAGGCGGCGCAAACCGCTACGAGCAGTACTTC. The V gene is TRBV9, the J gene TRBJ2-7; 7 bases match TRBD1. Germline CDR1 SGDLS, CDR2 YYNGEE. J was trimmed by 3 bases and V by 0 bases; bases with no gene match: 12. The CDR3 runs 17 residues.

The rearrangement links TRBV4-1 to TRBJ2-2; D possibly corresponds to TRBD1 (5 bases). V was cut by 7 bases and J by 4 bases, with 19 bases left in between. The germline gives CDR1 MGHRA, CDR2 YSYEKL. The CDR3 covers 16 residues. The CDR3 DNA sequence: TGCGCCAGCAAGGCCAGGGTGGTGAGTGGCACCGGGGAGCTGTTTTTT. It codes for CASKARVVSGTGELFF.

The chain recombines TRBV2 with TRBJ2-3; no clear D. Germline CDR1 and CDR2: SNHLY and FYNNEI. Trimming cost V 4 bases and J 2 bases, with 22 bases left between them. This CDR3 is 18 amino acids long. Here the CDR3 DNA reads TGTGCCAGCAGTGTATTGGGTGTGGTAGCTGACTCCACAGATACGCAGTATTTT. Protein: CASSVLGVVADSTDTQYF. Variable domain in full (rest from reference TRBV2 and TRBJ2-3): EPEVTQTPSHQVTQMGQEVILRCVPISNHLYFYWYRQILGQKVEFLVSFYNNEISEKSEIFDDQFSVERPDGSNFTLKIRSTKLEDSAMYFCASSVLGVVADSTDTQYFGPGTRLTVL.

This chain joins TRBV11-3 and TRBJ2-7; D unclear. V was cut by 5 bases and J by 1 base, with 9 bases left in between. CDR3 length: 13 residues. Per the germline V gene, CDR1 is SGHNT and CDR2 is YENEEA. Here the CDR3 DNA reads TGTGCCAGCAGCCGCGGCGGATCCTACGAGCAGTACTTC. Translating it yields CASSRGGSYEQYF.

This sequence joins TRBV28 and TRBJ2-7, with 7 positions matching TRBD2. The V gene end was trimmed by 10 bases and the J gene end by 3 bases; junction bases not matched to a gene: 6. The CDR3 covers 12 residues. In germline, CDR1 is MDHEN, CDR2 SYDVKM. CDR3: CATGGPLYEQYF. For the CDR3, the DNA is TGTGCCACGGGAGGCCCGCTCTACGAGCAGTACTTC.

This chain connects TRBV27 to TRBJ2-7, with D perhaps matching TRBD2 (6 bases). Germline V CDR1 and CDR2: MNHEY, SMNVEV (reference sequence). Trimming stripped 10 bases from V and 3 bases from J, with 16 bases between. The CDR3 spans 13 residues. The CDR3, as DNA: TGTGCCATCGCCCCATGGGGAGGCTACGAGCAGTACTTC. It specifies CAIAPWGGYEQYF.

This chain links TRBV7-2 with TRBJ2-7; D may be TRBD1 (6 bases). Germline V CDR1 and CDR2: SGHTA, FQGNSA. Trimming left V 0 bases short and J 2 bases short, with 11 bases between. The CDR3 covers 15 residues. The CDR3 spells CASSLAPGQPYEQYF. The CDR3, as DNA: TGTGCCAGCAGCTTAGCCCCAGGACAGCCCTACGAGCAGTACTTC.

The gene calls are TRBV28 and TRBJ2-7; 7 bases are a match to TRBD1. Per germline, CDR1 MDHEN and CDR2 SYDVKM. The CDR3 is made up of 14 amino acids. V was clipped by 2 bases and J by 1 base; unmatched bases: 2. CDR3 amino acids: CASSLGGQSYEQYF. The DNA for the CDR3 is TGTGCCAGCAGTTTAGGGGGACAGTCCTACGAGCAGTACTTC. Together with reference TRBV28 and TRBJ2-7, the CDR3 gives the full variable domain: DVKVTQSSRYLVKRTGEKVFLECVQDMDHENMFWYRQDPGLGLRLIYFSYDVKMKEKGDIPEGYSVSREKKERFSLILESASTNQTSMYLCASSLGGQSYEQYFGPGTRLTVT.

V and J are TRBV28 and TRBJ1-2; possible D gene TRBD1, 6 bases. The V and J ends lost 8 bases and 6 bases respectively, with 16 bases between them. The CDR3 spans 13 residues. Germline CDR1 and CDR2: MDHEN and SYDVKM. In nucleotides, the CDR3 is TGTGCCAGCGGGTTTCGACAGGTGGATGGCTACACCTTC. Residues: CASGFRQVDGYTF.

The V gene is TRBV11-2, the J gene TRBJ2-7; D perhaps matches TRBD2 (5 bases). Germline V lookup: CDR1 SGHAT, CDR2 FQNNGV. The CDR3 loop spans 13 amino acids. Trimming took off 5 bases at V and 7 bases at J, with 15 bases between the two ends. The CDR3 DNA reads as TGTGCCAGCAGCGAACCGGGGAAGTGGGAGCAGTACTTC. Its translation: CASSEPGKWEQYF.

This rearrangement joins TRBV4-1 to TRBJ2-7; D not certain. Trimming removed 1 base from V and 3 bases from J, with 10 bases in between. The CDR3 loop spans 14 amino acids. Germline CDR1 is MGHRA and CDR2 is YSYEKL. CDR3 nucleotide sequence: TGCGCCAGCAGCCAAGCAGTTGGGGACTACGAGCAGTACTTC. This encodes CASSQAVGDYEQYF.

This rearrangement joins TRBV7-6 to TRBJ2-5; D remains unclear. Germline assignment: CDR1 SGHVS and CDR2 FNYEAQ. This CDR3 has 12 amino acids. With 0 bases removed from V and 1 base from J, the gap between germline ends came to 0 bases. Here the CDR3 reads CASSLAQETQYF. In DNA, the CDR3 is TGTGCCAGCAGCTTAGCCCAAGAGACCCAGTACTTC.

CDR3 DNA: TGTGCCAGCGCGGAGGACAGGGGGGTGGGGGAGACCCAGTACTTC. It yields the protein CASAEDRGVGETQYF. V usage is TRBV7-7 and J usage is TRBJ2-5, with 10 bases that match TRBD1. CDR1 and CDR2 (germline): SSHAT, FNYEAQ (reference sequence). The CDR3 has 15 amino acids. V lost 8 bases, J lost 5 bases, and 11 bases stayed unmatched.

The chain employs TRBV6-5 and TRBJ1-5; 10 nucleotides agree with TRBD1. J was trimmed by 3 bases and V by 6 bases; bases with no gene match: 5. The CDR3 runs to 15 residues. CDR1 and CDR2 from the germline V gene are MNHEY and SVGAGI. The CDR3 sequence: CASSPDRGPNQPQHF. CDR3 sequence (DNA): TGTGCCAGCAGCCCTGACAGGGGGCCCAATCAGCCCCAGCATTTT.

The CDR3 nucleotides read TGTGCCTGCAACTATGGACTAGCGGGAGGAATCTACAATGAGCAGTTCTTC. Protein product: CACNYGLAGGIYNEQFF. The V call is TRBV5-6, the J call TRBJ2-1; 14 positions agree with TRBD2. V lost 10 bases and J lost 3; bases outside the gene matches: 12. Germline loops: CDR1 SGHDT, CDR2 YYEEEE. The CDR3 contains 17 residues. Full variable domain (rest looked up from reference TRBV5-6 and TRBJ2-1): DAGVTQSPTHLIKTRGQQVTLRCSPKSGHDTVSWYQQALGQGPQFIFQYYEEEERQRGNFPDRFSGHQFPNYSSELNVNALLLGDSALYLCACNYGLAGGIYNEQFFGPGTRLTVL.

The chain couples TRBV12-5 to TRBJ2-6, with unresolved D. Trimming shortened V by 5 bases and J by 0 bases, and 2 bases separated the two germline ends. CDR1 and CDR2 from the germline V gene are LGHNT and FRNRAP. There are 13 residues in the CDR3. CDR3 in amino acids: CASGLSGANVLTF. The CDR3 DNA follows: TGTGCTAGTGGTCTCTCTGGGGCCAACGTCCTGACTTTC.

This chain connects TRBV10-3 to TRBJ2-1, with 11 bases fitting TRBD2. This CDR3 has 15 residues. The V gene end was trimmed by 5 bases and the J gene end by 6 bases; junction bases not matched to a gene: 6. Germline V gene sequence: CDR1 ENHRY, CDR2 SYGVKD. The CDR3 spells CAISSASGRINEQFF. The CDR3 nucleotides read TGTGCCATCAGTTCGGCTAGCGGGAGGATCAATGAGCAGTTCTTC.